Presented here are 26 T cell receptor beta chains from one specimen sequenced in a study of cytomegalovirus exposure and HLA in healthy donors. The PCR contained 60 Vbeta and 13 Jbeta primers. Measured with immunoSEQ multiplex PCR; TCRdb has only the in-frame clones, and not every one. The sample yields about 150,000 clones, 85% seen once. Sequencing was done on a sample of PBMCs. The receptors stem from a woman younger than 30 in good health and CMV-seronegative.

The table lists this clone with a few counts. This rearrangement joins TRBV5-1 to TRBJ1-5; D may be TRBD1 (6 bases). The CDR3 sequence is 15 residues long. V dropped 6 bases and J dropped 1 base, with 14 bases sitting between them. CDR1 is SGHRS and CDR2 is YFSETQ in the germline V gene. The CDR3 sequence is CASTTQGPSNQPQHF. The DNA of the CDR3 is TGCGCCAGCACCACCCAGGGGCCAAGCAATCAGCCCCAGCATTTT.

For the CDR3, the DNA is TGTGCCAGCGGGACTAGCGGGAGTGGCACCTACAATGAGCAGTTCTTC. Translation gives CASGTSGSGTYNEQFF. This rearrangement joins TRBV28 to TRBJ2-1, with TRBD2 matching over 14 bases. Germline V lookup: CDR1 MDHEN, CDR2 SYDVKM. The CDR3 runs 16 residues. With 8 bases clipped from V and 2 bases from J, the junction kept 5 bases outside the gene matches.

The chain couples TRBV5-4 to TRBJ2-7, with D uncertain. The CDR3 contains 13 residues. The V and J ends lost 0 bases and 6 bases respectively, with 10 bases between them. Germline V gene data show CDR1 as SGHNT and CDR2 as YYREEE (reference sequence). Written as DNA, the CDR3 is TGTGCCAGCAGCTTGGGTGGGCCCAGCGAGCAGTACTTC. It codes for CASSLGGPSEQYF.

This rearrangement joins TRBV28 to TRBJ2-1; 9 nucleotides line up with TRBD2. The CDR3 spans 15 residues. Trimming removed 6 bases from V and 6 bases from J; junction bases left unmatched: 9. Germline lookup yields CDR1 MDHEN and CDR2 SYDVKM. In nucleotides, the CDR3 is TGTGCCAGCAGCCCGGGACTAGCCGTCCGCAATGAGCAGTTCTTC. Encoded protein: CASSPGLAVRNEQFF.

Concerning this clone: A junction boundary mismatches the germline segment, possibly from a read error. This chain connects TRBV7-9 to TRBJ2-5; 15 positions match TRBD2. Germline loops: CDR1 SEHNR, CDR2 FQNEAQ (reference sequence). CDR3 length: 18 amino acids. CDR3 residues: CSSSVHRTSGRVSETQYF. The CDR3 nucleotides are TGTTCCAGCAGCGTCCATCGGACTAGCGGGAGGGTGTCAGAGACCCAGTACTTC.

CDR3 sequence: CASSIVPGSMSNQPQHF. The CDR3 nucleotides are TGTGCCAGTAGTATAGTTCCCGGGTCCATGAGCAATCAGCCCCAGCATTTT. The V and J genes are TRBV19 and TRBJ1-5; D not resolved. This CDR3 has 17 amino acids. The V and J ends lost 1 base and 1 base respectively, with 14 bases between them. In germline, CDR1 is LNHDA, CDR2 SQIVND (reference sequence).

This clone has more than one count but fewer than ten. The chain joins TRBV28 to TRBJ2-3, with unresolved D. CDR1 and CDR2 (germline): MDHEN, SYDVKM. This CDR3 comprises 12 residues. Trimming stripped 1 base from V and 3 bases from J, with 2 bases between. In DNA, the CDR3 is TGTGCCAGCAGTTTATCGACAGATACGCAGTATTTT. Its protein is CASSLSTDTQYF.

The chain joins TRBV9 to TRBJ2-2; 10 bases agree with TRBD2. Germline V gene data show CDR1 as SGDLS and CDR2 as YYNGEE. J gave up 1 base and V 4 bases, and 7 bases lay outside the gene matches. The CDR3 sequence is 17 residues long. In DNA, the CDR3 is TGTGCCAGCAGCCCCCGACTAGCGGGCGGGAACACCGGGGAGCTGTTTTTT. Translation: CASSPRLAGGNTGELFF.

This chain joins TRBV29-1 and TRBJ2-5; 8 bases match TRBD2. The V segment lost 4 bases and the J segment 4 bases; nucleotides outside the gene matches: 5. Germline CDR1 is SQVTM and CDR2 is ANQGSEA. There are 13 residues in the CDR3. CDR3 in amino acids: CSVAGLVGETQYF. The DNA for the CDR3 is TGCAGCGTTGCGGGACTAGTGGGAGAGACCCAGTACTTC.

The chain has TRBV6-1 and TRBJ2-5; the D gene is possibly TRBD2 (6 bases). The DNA end lines up better with TRBJ2-7; the J call may be wrong. The germline V gene encodes CDR1 MNHNS and CDR2 SASEGT. The length of the CDR3 is 13 residues. The CDR3 DNA follows: TGTGCCAGCAGTGAATGGGGGGTAAACGAGCAGTACTTC. As protein: CASSEWGVNEQYF.

This clone appeared a few times. The V gene is TRBV5-1, the J gene TRBJ2-1, with 12 positions matching TRBD2. V shed 5 bases, J shed 9 bases, and the junction held 6 bases outside the gene matches. This CDR3 contains 14 residues. Germline V gene data show CDR1 as SGHRS and CDR2 as YFSETQ. The CDR3 DNA is TGCGCCAGCAGATGGACTAGCGGGACTCGTGAGCAGTTCTTC. Its protein product is CASRWTSGTREQFF.

A note on this clone: This specimen includes other DNA sequences encoding the same CDR3. The chain combines TRBV5-1 with TRBJ1-4; 9 bases line up with TRBD1. The V and J ends lost 4 bases and 6 bases, in that order; junction bases with no gene match: 13. The CDR3 consists of 17 residues. CDR1 and CDR2 from the germline V gene are SGHRS and YFSETQ. The CDR3 nucleotides read TGCGCCAGCAGCCCAGGACAGGGGAACGCTATAGATGAAAAACTGTTTTTT. As protein: CASSPGQGNAIDEKLFF.

The rearrangement uses TRBV30 and TRBJ2-1; TRBD2 is a possible D gene (5 bases). Deletions cut 4 bases from V and 6 bases from J, with 16 bases between. Germline CDR1 is GTSNPN and CDR2 is SVGIG (reference sequence). CDR3 length: 14 residues. CDR3 nucleotides: TGTGCCTGGAAGCGGCTAGAATTTAGCAATGAGCAGTTCTTC. This codes for CAWKRLEFSNEQFF. Looking up the rest from reference TRBV30 and TRBJ2-1 gives the full variable domain: SQTIHQWPATLVQPVGSPLSLECTVEGTSNPNLYWYRQAAGRGLQLLFYSVGIGQISSEVPQNLSASRPQDRQFILSSKKLLLSDSGFYLCAWKRLEFSNEQFFGPGTRLTVL.

V gene TRBV5-1 combines with J gene TRBJ1-1; D is unresolved. In germline, CDR1 is SGHRS, CDR2 YFSETQ. The CDR3 has 14 amino acids. V was shortened by 0 bases and J by 0 bases, with 6 bases between the two germline ends. CDR3 in amino acids: CASSLGPMNTEAFF. The CDR3 DNA reads TGCGCCAGCAGCTTGGGGCCGATGAACACTGAAGCTTTCTTT.

This chain connects TRBV6-5 to TRBJ2-5; D unclear. V dropped 7 bases and J dropped 4 bases, with 7 bases sitting between them. There are 11 residues in the CDR3. The germline V gene encodes CDR1 MNHEY and CDR2 SVGAGI. CDR3 loop: CASTQRETQYF. CDR3 bases: TGTGCCAGCACACAGAGAGAGACCCAGTACTTC.

This chain uses TRBV7-2 with TRBJ2-7, with 7 bases fitting TRBD1. With V trimmed by 6 bases and J by 2 bases, 7 bases remained unmatched. CDR1 SGHTA and CDR2 FQGNSA come from the germline V gene. CDR3 length equals 14 residues. The CDR3 reads CASSFDRATYEQYF. The CDR3 bases are TGTGCCAGCAGTTTCGACAGGGCCACCTACGAGCAGTACTTC.

The rearrangement joins TRBV10-1 to TRBJ2-5; a possible D gene is TRBD2 (6 bases). CDR1 and CDR2 (germline): WNHNN, SYGVQD (reference sequence). This CDR3 spans 12 amino acids. The germline V and J ends were trimmed by 8 bases and 4 bases, with 11 bases remaining between them. This CDR3 reads CASLGRGETQYF. The CDR3 region has the DNA TGCGCCAGCCTTGGGCGGGGAGAGACCCAGTACTTC.

This clone occurred a few times. The gene calls are TRBV6-1 and TRBJ1-1, with D uncertain. Trimming cost V 6 bases and J 7 bases, with 18 bases left between them. The CDR3 is made up of 14 amino acids. Germline V gene data show CDR1 as MNHNS and CDR2 as SASEGT. The CDR3 DNA follows: TGTGCCAGCAGATCTGGGAGCCCTGGGGTTGAAGCTTTCTTT. It specifies CASRSGSPGVEAFF.

The chain recombines TRBV27 with TRBJ2-7; 11 nucleotides agree with TRBD2. The CDR3 has 14 amino acids. With 7 bases clipped from V and 7 bases from J, the junction kept 9 bases outside the gene matches. Germline assignment: CDR1 MNHEY and CDR2 SMNVEV (reference sequence). The CDR3 DNA reads as TGTGCCAGCACTAGACTAGCGGGGCCTAGGGAGCAGTACTTC. It specifies CASTRLAGPREQYF.

The chain carries TRBV7-9 and TRBJ1-2; possible D gene TRBD1, 5 bases. The length of the CDR3 is 14 residues. The germline V gene encodes CDR1 SEHNR and CDR2 FQNEAQ (reference sequence). V was clipped by 4 bases and J by 4 bases, with 13 bases between them. This CDR3 reads CASSSTESAYGYTF. The CDR3 DNA sequence: TGTGCCAGCAGCTCGACAGAATCGGCCTATGGCTACACCTTC.

A single count supports this clone. The chain recombines TRBV4-3 with TRBJ2-5, with TRBD2 matching 13 bases. The CDR3 is made up of 20 amino acids. V was pared by 2 bases and J by 1 base, with 13 bases of the junction left unmatched. CDR1 LGHNA and CDR2 YSLEER come from the germline V gene. The CDR3 loop reads CASSQIYRTSGGQFQETQYF. The CDR3 bases are TGCGCCAGCAGCCAAATATACCGGACTAGCGGGGGACAATTCCAAGAGACCCAGTACTTC.

V is TRBV4-1 and J is TRBJ2-1, with D maybe TRBD2 (5 bases). The CDR3 is 14 amino acids. Germline V lookup: CDR1 MGHRA, CDR2 YSYEKL. Trimming stripped 5 bases from V and 6 bases from J, with 14 bases between. The CDR3 region is CASSYPAGPNEQFF. The CDR3 bases are TGCGCCAGCAGCTATCCCGCGGGCCCCAATGAGCAGTTCTTC.

This chain joins TRBV27 and TRBJ2-6, with D hard to call. V was pared by 3 bases and J by 1 base, with 7 bases between. The germline V gene encodes CDR1 MNHEY and CDR2 SMNVEV (reference sequence). The CDR3 spans 15 residues. CDR3 region: CASSFSESGANVLTF. The CDR3 coding sequence is TGTGCCAGCAGTTTTTCCGAGTCTGGGGCCAACGTCCTGACTTTC.

CDR3 nucleotides: TGCGCCAGCAGCTTTGGGGCCACAGTAGATACGCAGTATTTT. It codes for CASSFGATVDTQYF. The rearrangement links TRBV5-1 to TRBJ2-3; D may be TRBD1 (5 bases). Trimming left V 2 bases short and J 5 bases short, with 12 bases between. The CDR3 consists of 14 residues. Germline values: CDR1 SGHRS, CDR2 YFSETQ.

This chain connects TRBV5-4 to TRBJ2-2; no reliable D call. The V end lost 2 bases, the J end lost 5 bases, and 7 bases lay between the germline ends. The CDR3 covers 13 residues. CDR1 and CDR2 from the germline V gene are SGHNT and YYREEE (reference sequence). The CDR3 protein is CASSLDRTGELFF. The CDR3 nucleotides read TGTGCCAGCAGCTTAGATCGGACCGGGGAGCTGTTTTTT.

The chain is built from TRBV28 and TRBJ2-7, with 9 bases fitting TRBD2. The CDR3 is 15 amino acids. Germline trimming cut 6 bases from V and 2 bases from J; bases unmatched to any gene: 8. The germline V gene encodes CDR1 MDHEN and CDR2 SYDVKM. Here the CDR3 reads CASRGGSGGPYEQYF. Here the CDR3 DNA reads TGTGCCAGCAGGGGCGGGAGCGGGGGGCCCTACGAGCAGTACTTC.